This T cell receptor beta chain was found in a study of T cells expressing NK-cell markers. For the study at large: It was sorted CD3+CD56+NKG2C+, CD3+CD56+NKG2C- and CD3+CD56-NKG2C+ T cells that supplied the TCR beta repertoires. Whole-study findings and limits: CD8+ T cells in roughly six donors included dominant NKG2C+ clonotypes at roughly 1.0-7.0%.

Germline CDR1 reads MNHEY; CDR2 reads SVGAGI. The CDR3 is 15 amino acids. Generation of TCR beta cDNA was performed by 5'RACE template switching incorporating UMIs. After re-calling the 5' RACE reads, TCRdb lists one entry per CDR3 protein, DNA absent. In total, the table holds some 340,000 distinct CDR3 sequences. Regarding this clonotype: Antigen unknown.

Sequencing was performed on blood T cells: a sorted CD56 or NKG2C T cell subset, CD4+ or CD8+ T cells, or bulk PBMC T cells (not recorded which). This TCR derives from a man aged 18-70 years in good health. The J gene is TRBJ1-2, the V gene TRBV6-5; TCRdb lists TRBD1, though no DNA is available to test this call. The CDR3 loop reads CASADPGRVGYGYTF.